This T cell receptor beta chain was retrieved from a study of cytomegalovirus exposure and HLA in healthy donors. Points on this clone: The antigen is unknown.

V lost 4 bases, J lost 0 bases, and 6 bases stayed unmatched. CDR3 length equals 19 residues. The V gene's germline CDR1 is SGHDN and CDR2 FVKESK. PCR was performed using 60 Vbeta and 13 Jbeta primers. Assay: immunoSEQ multiplex PCR; the TCRdb copy retains only in-frame clones and omits some. The table shows around 130,000 clones, with 74% occurring only once. Study-wide results and caveats: The sole available immune exposure information was CMV serostatus. V- and J-gene trimming of TCR beta was linked (in a later analysis) to a missense DCLRE1C variant.

The sample was PBMCs. The chain carries TRBV14 and TRBJ2-6; 13 bases agree with TRBD2. This receptor was taken from a man aged 35 to 55 in good health and CMV-seropositive. The CDR3 spells CASSRRTSGSPSGANVLTF. CDR3 coding DNA: TGTGCCAGCAGCCGCAGGACTAGCGGGAGCCCCTCTGGGGCCAACGTCCTGACTTTC.